The clone carrying this T cell receptor (beta chain) was seen more than once but under ten times. The entry originates in a study of T cell clonotyping in hematopoietic cell transplantation. Germline V gene lookup returns CDR1 SNHLY and CDR2 FYNNEI. The CDR3 loop spans 15 amino acids. V lost 7 bases and J lost 1, with 16 bases in between. Using immunoSEQ multiplex PCR, the repertoire was profiled, and TCRdb retains in-frame clones only, with some absent. The sample carries about 16,000 clones, roughly 88% recorded once. The V and J genes are TRBV2 and TRBJ2-5; a weak D match, TRBD1 (8 bases). This receptor was obtained from a woman aged 40 to 50 in good health. Some clones in this sample may be carry-over from other donors' samples. Sequencing was done on a sample of peripheral blood mononuclear cells. CDR3 nucleotide sequence: TGTGCCAGCAAAGGGGGGGACAGGATCCAAGAGACCCAGTACTTC. It is translated as CASKGGDRIQETQYF.